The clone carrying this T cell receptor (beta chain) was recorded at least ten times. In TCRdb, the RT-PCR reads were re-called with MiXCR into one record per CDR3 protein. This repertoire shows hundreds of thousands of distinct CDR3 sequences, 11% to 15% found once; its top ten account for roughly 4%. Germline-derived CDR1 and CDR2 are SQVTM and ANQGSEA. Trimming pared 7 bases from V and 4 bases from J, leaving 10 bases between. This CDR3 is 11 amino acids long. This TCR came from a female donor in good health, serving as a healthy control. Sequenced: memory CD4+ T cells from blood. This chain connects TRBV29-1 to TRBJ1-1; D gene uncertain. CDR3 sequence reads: CSGGLGTEAFF. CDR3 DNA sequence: TGCAGCGGCGGGTTGGGCACTGAAGCTTTCTTT.